This TCR beta chain stems from a study of identical twins. TCRdb used MiXCR to reprocess the 5' RACE reads, holding one entry per CDR3 protein. The sample lists about 220,000 distinct CDR3 sequences; approximately 5.9% were seen once. J lost 4 bases, V lost 4 bases, and 5 bases had no gene match. CDR3 length: 15 amino acids. Germline V lookup: CDR1 SEHNR, CDR2 FQNEAQ (reference sequence). This clonotype has ten or more counts. This same sample was also taken into another study, of T cells expressing NK-cell markers.

The sample taken for sequencing was CD8+ T cells sorted from blood. The rearrangement links TRBV7-9 to TRBJ1-1; 11 nucleotides agree with TRBD1. This TCR derives from a woman younger than 35 in good health. The chain's CDR3 is CASSSWTGGITEAFF. As DNA, the CDR3 is TGTGCCAGCAGCTCATGGACAGGGGGCATCACTGAAGCTTTCTTT.